The 31 T cell receptor beta chains reported below all come from one sample, sequenced in a study of CD8 T cells in Susac syndrome. Random hexamers were used to reverse transcribe the RNA input (roughly 0.5 to 1 ug). Via MiXCR, TCRdb re-called the immunoSEQ multiplex PCR reads, giving one row per CDR3 protein. The profile shows approximately 120,000 distinct CDR3 sequences, roughly 93% of them singletons. The sample comprised CD8+ T cells from PBMCs. These receptors originate from a human donor with multiple sclerosis.

The gene calls are TRBV12-3 or TRBV12-4 and TRBJ1-5; the match to TRBD1 covers 9 bases. The CDR3 length is 14 residues. V was pared by 5 bases and J by 6 bases, with 5 bases of the junction left unmatched. The CDR3 is CASSHGTGFQPQHF. The DNA for the CDR3 is TGTGCCAGCAGTCATGGGACAGGGTTTCAGCCCCAGCATTTT.

This clonotype was seen a few times. A junction end diverges from the germline sequence, so it may reflect a read error. The chain couples TRBV28 to TRBJ2-7; D uncertain. Germline CDR1 MDHEN, CDR2 SYDVKM. This CDR3 region has 11 residues. The CDR3 reads CASSWSYEQYF. In DNA, the CDR3 is TGTGCCAGTAGTTGGTCCTACGAGCAGTACTTC.

The chain uses TRBV9 and TRBJ2-2; a weak D match, TRBD2 (5 bases). The CDR3 covers 13 residues. Germline values: CDR1 SGDLS, CDR2 YYNGEE. Trimming left V 3 bases short and J 5 bases short, with 8 bases between. CDR3 protein: CASSAGVTGELFF. DNA for the CDR3: TGTGCCAGCAGCGCCGGGGTGACCGGGGAGCTGTTTTTT.

The chain has TRBV4-1 and TRBJ1-1; D is undetermined. The CDR3 contains 16 residues. V gave up 4 bases and J gave up 4 bases, with 19 bases separating them. The V gene's germline CDR1 is MGHRA and CDR2 YSYEKL. The CDR3 DNA follows: TGCGCCAGCAGCCTTAAGACGGGATTGTGGGGCACTGAAGCTTTCTTT. Residues: CASSLKTGLWGTEAFF.

CDR3 in amino acids: CASSSPSRWTGPEETQYF. DNA of the CDR3: TGTGCCAGCAGCTCGCCAAGCAGGTGGACAGGTCCGGAAGAGACCCAGTACTTC. This chain connects TRBV7-9 to TRBJ2-5, with 7 positions matching TRBD1. This CDR3 is 18 amino acids long. The ends lost 4 bases at V and 3 bases at J; junction bases unmatched: 17. Germline CDR1 and CDR2: SEHNR and FQNEAQ (reference sequence).

The chain uses TRBV9 and TRBJ2-2, with TRBD2 matching 7 bases. Looked up from germline, CDR1 is SGDLS and CDR2 is YYNGEE. This CDR3 spans 14 amino acids. J gave up 4 bases and V 4 bases, and 4 bases lay outside the gene matches. CDR3: CASSMGGGTGELFF. The CDR3 region has the DNA TGTGCCAGCAGCATGGGGGGGGGCACCGGGGAGCTGTTTTTT.

The rearrangement uses TRBV29-1 and TRBJ1-1; a weak D match, TRBD1 (5 bases). Germline V lookup: CDR1 SQVTM, CDR2 ANQGSEA. There are 14 residues in the CDR3. V was trimmed by 1 base and J by 8 bases, leaving 17 bases between them. CDR3 protein: CSVEGQSAGGEAFF. Written as DNA, the CDR3 is TGCAGCGTTGAAGGTCAATCGGCGGGGGGGGAAGCTTTCTTT. The full variable domain, its missing parts supplied by reference TRBV29-1 and TRBJ1-1, is SAVISQKPSRDICQRGTSLTIQCQVDSQVTMMFWYRQQPGQSLTLIATANQGSEATYESGFVIDKFPISRPNLTFSTLTVSNMSPEDSSIYLCSVEGQSAGGEAFFGQGTRLTVV.

The V gene is TRBV3-1, the J gene TRBJ2-2; 8 bases fit TRBD1. CDR1 is LGHDT and CDR2 is YNNKEL in the germline V gene (reference sequence). V lost 4 bases to trimming and J lost 5 bases; unmatched junction nucleotides: 9. The length of the CDR3 is 16 residues. CDR3 residues: CASSPFRQGRTGELFF. The CDR3 nucleotides are TGTGCCAGCAGCCCCTTCCGACAGGGGAGGACCGGGGAGCTGTTTTTT.

The J gene is TRBJ1-1, the V gene TRBV9; D ambiguous. V was shortened by 3 bases and J by 5 bases, with 14 bases between the two germline ends. The CDR3 runs to 14 residues. Germline assignment: CDR1 SGDLS and CDR2 YYNGEE. In nucleotides, the CDR3 is TGTGCCAGCAGCGCCCCTGACACAACAACTGAAGCTTTCTTT. Protein: CASSAPDTTTEAFF.

The V call is TRBV3-1, the J call TRBJ2-2; D is unclear. Germline loops: CDR1 LGHDT, CDR2 YNNKEL (reference sequence). CDR3 length: 16 residues. V shed 0 bases and J shed 0 bases, with 8 bases lying between them. As DNA, the CDR3 is TGTGCCAGCAGCCAAGAGGTCGGAACGAACACCGGGGAGCTGTTTTTT. Protein product: CASSQEVGTNTGELFF.

This chain links TRBV29-1 with TRBJ1-2; 7 positions match TRBD1. The CDR3 is 16 residues long. The J segment lost 6 bases and the V segment lost 4 bases, leaving 17 bases of the junction unmatched. Germline CDR1 SQVTM, CDR2 ANQGSEA. The CDR3 DNA follows: TGCAGCGTTGGCTACCTCCGAGGACAGGCGACCGATGGCTACACCTTC. Its protein is CSVGYLRGQATDGYTF.

The chain recombines TRBV24-1 with TRBJ1-1; D ambiguous. Looked up from germline, CDR1 is KGHDR and CDR2 is SFDVKD. Trimming removed 3 bases from V and 6 bases from J, with 10 bases in between. The CDR3 totals 13 residues. CDR3 nucleotides: TGTGCCACCAGTGATAGGTCAGGCCCTGAAGCTTTCTTT. This sequence encodes CATSDRSGPEAFF.

The sample holds a few counts of this clonotype. The chain has TRBV27 and TRBJ2-5, with 7 bases fitting TRBD1. The CDR3 runs to 15 residues. From germline, CDR1 is MNHEY and CDR2 SMNVEV (reference sequence). V was pared by 4 bases and J by 4 bases, with 9 bases of the junction left unmatched. Here the CDR3 DNA reads TGTGCCAGCAGTTCCTACTCAGGGGGAAGAGAGACCCAGTACTTC. Encoded protein: CASSSYSGGRETQYF.

V is TRBV21-1 and J is TRBJ2-1; the table's D call of TRBD1 was not tested on the DNA. TRBV21-1 is annotated as a pseudogene. The CDR3 spans 17 residues. CDR3 DNA sequence: TGTGCCAGCAGCAGGATCCCAGGGGGCGCCAATCGATCTGAGCAGTTCTTC. Protein sequence: CASSRIPGGANRSEQFF.

This clonotype came up once. The chain employs TRBV13 and TRBJ2-1, with D perhaps TRBD2 (7 bases). Germline lookup yields CDR1 PRHDT and CDR2 FYEKMQ (reference sequence). There are 17 residues in the CDR3. V gave up 5 bases and J gave up 3 bases, with 20 bases separating them. CDR3 sequence reads: CASSRQIGGVIYNEQFF. For the CDR3, the DNA is TGTGCCAGCAGCCGCCAGATAGGGGGGGTTATCTACAATGAGCAGTTCTTC.

The rearrangement links TRBV4-1 to TRBJ2-7; TRBD1 matches at 7 bases. The CDR3 extends over 14 amino acids. V shed 1 base, J shed 2 bases, and the junction held 2 bases outside the gene matches. Germline V lookup: CDR1 MGHRA, CDR2 YSYEKL. The CDR3 region has the DNA TGCGCCAGCAGCCAAGCTCAGGGGGCCTACGAGCAGTACGTC. This translates into CASSQAQGAYEQYV.

The chain couples TRBV7-6 to TRBJ1-2, with D possibly being TRBD1 (6 bases). This CDR3 spans 13 amino acids. Trimming left V 3 bases short and J 4 bases short, with 9 bases between. Germline CDR1 SGHVS, CDR2 FNYEAQ. Here the CDR3 DNA reads TGTGCCAGCAGCTTTGGGGGCGGCTATGGCTACACCTTC. Protein product: CASSFGGGYGYTF.

In nucleotides, the CDR3 is TGTGCCAGCACCCAGGGCAGGGGCTACGAGCAGTACTTC. Its protein is CASTQGRGYEQYF. V is TRBV7-9 and J is TRBJ2-7, with D possibly TRBD1 on 6 matching bases. This CDR3 has 13 residues. Deletions cut 7 bases from V and 3 bases from J, with 13 bases between. Germline V gene lookup returns CDR1 SEHNR and CDR2 FQNEAQ (reference sequence).

This chain connects TRBV9 to TRBJ2-2; TRBD1 might be the D (6 bases). The V and J ends lost 0 bases and 2 bases respectively, with 8 bases between them. Germline V CDR1 and CDR2: SGDLS, YYNGEE. This CDR3 is 15 amino acids long. CDR3 in amino acids: CASSVARGNTGELFF. For the CDR3, the DNA is TGTGCCAGCAGCGTAGCCAGGGGCAACACCGGGGAGCTGTTTTTT.

The chain couples TRBV6-1 to TRBJ1-2; 7 bases fit TRBD1. The CDR3 has 17 amino acids. The V segment lost 2 bases and the J segment 4 bases; nucleotides outside the gene matches: 13. The germline V gene encodes CDR1 MNHNS and CDR2 SASEGT. CDR3 region: CASSEFPDRLLPYGYTF. CDR3 nucleotide sequence: TGTGCCAGCAGTGAATTTCCGGACAGGCTGCTCCCCTATGGCTACACCTTC.

V gene TRBV2 combines with J gene TRBJ2-5; the D is unclear. V lost 4 bases and J lost 1, with 7 bases in between. There are 13 residues in the CDR3. Germline V gene data show CDR1 as SNHLY and CDR2 as FYNNEI. This CDR3 reads CASSGAVQETQYF. CDR3 coding DNA: TGTGCCAGCAGTGGGGCGGTCCAAGAGACCCAGTACTTC. The full variable domain, in which reference TRBV2 and TRBJ2-5 provide the parts outside the CDR3, is EPEVTQTPSHQVTQMGQEVILRCVPISNHLYFYWYRQILGQKVEFLVSFYNNEISEKSEIFDDQFSVERPDGSNFTLKIRSTKLEDSAMYFCASSGAVQETQYFGPGTRLLVL.

V and J are TRBV5-1 and TRBJ1-2; no clear D gene. This CDR3 spans 11 amino acids. Germline V lookup: CDR1 SGHRS, CDR2 YFSETQ. Deletions cut 2 bases from V and 10 bases from J, with 9 bases between. The CDR3 nucleotides read TGCGCCAGCAGCTTAGGGCCTAACTACACCTTC. Translation gives CASSLGPNYTF.

The chain has TRBV29-1 and TRBJ2-7; D could derive from TRBD1 or TRBD2 (5 bases each). The CDR3 totals 13 residues. The V end was cut by 0 bases, the J end by 6 bases, with 12 bases between. The germline gives CDR1 SQVTM, CDR2 ANQGSEA. The CDR3 DNA follows: TGCAGCGTTGAAGATCCCAGGGACGGCGAGCAGTACGTC. It encodes CSVEDPRDGEQYV.

This clonotype was seen a single time. The chain carries TRBV5-1 and TRBJ2-1; 12 nucleotides align to TRBD2. CDR3 size: 17 residues. Germline lookup yields CDR1 SGHRS and CDR2 YFSETQ. Losses at the gene ends were 3 bases for V and 5 bases for J; bases not matched to a gene: 9. For the CDR3, the DNA is TGCGCCAGCAGCTGGTACTTCCTAGCGGGAGGGGACAATGAGCAGTTCTTC. Amino acid sequence: CASSWYFLAGGDNEQFF.

This clonotype was seen only a few times. This rearrangement joins TRBV19 to TRBJ2-1; 9 positions match TRBD1. Germline CDR1 and CDR2: LNHDA and SQIVND (reference sequence). The V gene end was trimmed by 6 bases and the J gene end by 5 bases; junction bases not matched to a gene: 5. The CDR3 totals 14 residues. The CDR3, as DNA: TGTGCCAGTAGAACGGGACAGGGAAACAATGAGCAGTTCTTC. As protein: CASRTGQGNNEQFF. The complete variable domain, with remaining parts taken from reference TRBV19 and TRBJ2-1, reads DGGITQSPKYLFRKEGQNVTLSCEQNLNHDAMYWYRQDPGQGLRLIYYSQIVNDFQKGDIAEGYSVSREKKESFPLTVTSAQKNPTAFYLCASRTGQGNNEQFFGPGTRLTVL.

The chain has TRBV9 and TRBJ1-1; D not resolved. Trimming removed 0 bases at V and 1 base at J, with 7 bases between. Germline loops: CDR1 SGDLS, CDR2 YYNGEE. The length of the CDR3 is 14 residues. The CDR3 loop is CASSVAGTNTEAFF. CDR3 DNA sequence: TGTGCCAGCAGCGTAGCCGGCACGAACACTGAAGCTTTCTTT.

This chain's CDR3 is CASSYGQGNGYTF. CDR3 bases: TGTGCCAGCAGCTACGGACAGGGTAATGGCTACACCTTC. This chain connects TRBV27 to TRBJ1-2, with 8 bases fitting TRBD1. CDR3 length equals 13 residues. The germline CDR1 and CDR2 sequences are MNHEY and SMNVEV (reference sequence). V lost 6 bases and J lost 6; bases outside the gene matches: 6.

Here the CDR3 DNA reads TGTGCCAGCACCGCTGGGGGGAGCGGGGGAGTCACAGATACGCAGTATTTT. This codes for CASTAGGSGGVTDTQYF. The gene calls are TRBV2 and TRBJ2-3; 8 positions agree with TRBD2. With V trimmed by 7 bases and J by 2 bases, 14 bases remained unmatched. From germline, CDR1 is SNHLY and CDR2 FYNNEI. This CDR3 region has 17 residues.

This clonotype appeared once. The junction does not match germline at one end; this may be a read error. The V call is TRBV12-5, the J call TRBJ2-1, with D unclear. CDR1 LGHNT and CDR2 FRNRAP come from the germline V gene. The CDR3 sequence is 12 residues long. In DNA, the CDR3 is TGTGCTAGTGGTTTTTGGGCCTACGCAGTGCTCTTC. Protein: CASGFWAYAVLF. The whole variable domain, filled in from reference TRBV12-5 and TRBJ2-1, reads DARVTQTPRHKVTEMGQEVTMRCQPILGHNTVFWYRQTMMQGLELLAYFRNRAPLDDSGMPKDRFSAEMPDATLATLKIQPSEPRDSAVYFCASGFWAYAVLFGPGTRLTVL.

The gene calls are TRBV27 and TRBJ1-5; D is perhaps TRBD1 (5 bases). Germline V gene sequence: CDR1 MNHEY, CDR2 SMNVEV (reference sequence). The V gene lost 2 bases and the J gene lost 2 bases, with 10 bases spanning the gap. There are 15 residues in the CDR3. This chain's CDR3 is CASSLEGWGNQPQHF. The DNA for the CDR3 is TGTGCCAGCAGTTTAGAGGGGTGGGGCAATCAGCCCCAGCATTTT.

V usage is TRBV30 and J usage is TRBJ2-1, with D unclear. Germline V gene sequence: CDR1 GTSNPN, CDR2 SVGIG (reference sequence). V was shortened by 1 base and J by 8 bases, with 9 bases between the two germline ends. CDR3 length: 12 residues. Here the CDR3 reads CAWSGSPHEQFF. In nucleotides, the CDR3 is TGTGCCTGGAGTGGTAGTCCCCATGAGCAGTTCTTC.